This passage covers 27 T cell receptor beta chains from one sample sequenced in a study of shared clonotypes between healthy human individuals. CD8 cells regarded as naive lacked CD45RO, were positively chosen for CCR7, and omitted terminally differentiated effector memory CD45RA+ cells. TCRdb's copy holds only in-frame clones and misses some; the assay was immunoSEQ multiplex PCR. The sample lists about 820,000 clones, more than 85% seen once, with 24% in the top ten. The sequenced sample consisted of naive CD8+ T cells sorted from blood. Receptor source: a man in his thirties or forties in good health.

This rearrangement joins TRBV6-1 to TRBJ2-6; a weak D match, TRBD1 (6 bases). The germline V gene encodes CDR1 MNHNS and CDR2 SASEGT. The germline V and J ends were trimmed by 3 bases and 5 bases, with 17 bases remaining between them. The CDR3 extends over 17 amino acids. Here the CDR3 reads CASSEGHAQSRANVLTF. CDR3 bases: TGTGCCAGCAGTGAGGGACATGCACAAAGTCGGGCCAACGTCCTGACTTTC.

The V gene is TRBV5-1, the J gene TRBJ1-2; tentative D call: TRBD1 (5 bases). There are 16 residues in the CDR3. CDR1 is SGHRS and CDR2 is YFSETQ in the germline V gene. Trimming took off 4 bases at V and 4 bases at J, with 20 bases between the two ends. The CDR3 DNA reads TGCGCCAGCAGCCCCCCGGGGACCTATCCCCCCTATGGCTACACCTTC. Encoded protein: CASSPPGTYPPYGYTF.

The chain carries TRBV29-1 and TRBJ2-3, with TRBD2 identical over 11 bases. This CDR3 contains 14 residues. Germline V gene sequence: CDR1 SQVTM, CDR2 ANQGSEA. The ends lost 7 bases at V and 1 base at J; junction bases unmatched: 4. In DNA form, the CDR3 reads TGCAGCGCCGTGGGACTAGCGGGCACAGATACGCAGTATTTT. Its translation: CSAVGLAGTDTQYF.

The gene calls are TRBV9 and TRBJ1-3; unclear D gene. This CDR3 is 11 amino acids long. Per germline, CDR1 SGDLS and CDR2 YYNGEE. The V end was cut by 4 bases, the J end by 10 bases, with 9 bases between. The CDR3 sequence: CASSNGRTIYF. The CDR3 DNA reads TGTGCCAGCAGCAACGGACGAACCATATATTTT.

The chain carries TRBV5-1 and TRBJ2-3; D call uncertain. Germline V gene data show CDR1 as SGHRS and CDR2 as YFSETQ. The germline V and J ends were trimmed by 5 bases and 2 bases, with 12 bases remaining between them. This CDR3 has 14 amino acids. The CDR3 coding sequence is TGCGCCAGCAGTCTTGGTTGGAACACAGATACGCAGTATTTT. Its protein is CASSLGWNTDTQYF. The full variable domain, with the rest looked up from reference TRBV5-1 and TRBJ2-3, is KAGVTQTPRYLIKTRGQQVTLSCSPISGHRSVSWYQQTPGQGLQFLFEYFSETQRNKGNFPGRFSGRQFSNSRSEMNVSTLELGDSALYLCASSLGWNTDTQYFGPGTRLTVL.

The chain recombines TRBV28 with TRBJ1-5; 8 bases match TRBD1. V lost 4 bases, J lost 4 bases, and 3 bases stayed unmatched. CDR1 MDHEN and CDR2 SYDVKM come from the germline V gene. The CDR3 is 14 residues long. The CDR3 loop reads CASSSNRGNQPQHF. The CDR3 nucleotides are TGTGCCAGCAGTTCAAACAGGGGGAATCAGCCCCAGCATTTT.

This clone has just one count. V is TRBV7-9 and J is TRBJ2-5; TRBD1 agrees at 7 bases. The J call may be faulty, since TRBJ2-7 better matches the DNA end. Germline V lookup: CDR1 SEHNR, CDR2 FQNEAQ (reference sequence). The CDR3 is made up of 14 amino acids. Written as DNA, the CDR3 is TGTGCCAGCAGCTTTACCGGACAGGCGTACGAGCAGTACTTC. As protein: CASSFTGQAYEQYF.

The CDR3 spells CASSAMTSGGDTDTQYF. Written as DNA, the CDR3 is TGCGCCAGCAGTGCAATGACTAGCGGGGGAGACACAGATACGCAGTATTTT. The V call is TRBV10-2, the J call TRBJ2-3; TRBD2 matches 12 bases. The V segment lost 4 bases and the J segment 2 bases; nucleotides outside the gene matches: 7. Per germline, CDR1 WSHSY and CDR2 SAAADI. This CDR3 contains 17 residues.

The rearrangement uses TRBV4-3 and TRBJ2-7; D may be TRBD2 (6 bases). The CDR3 sequence is 16 residues long. CDR1 is LGHNA and CDR2 is YSLEER in the germline V gene. Trimming pared 0 bases from V and 3 bases from J, leaving 15 bases between. Written as DNA, the CDR3 is TGCGCCAGCAGCCAAGATGGTTCAGGGACTGGCTACGAGCAGTACTTC. Its protein is CASSQDGSGTGYEQYF.

This chain uses TRBV29-1 with TRBJ2-3; 8 bases are shared with TRBD2. The J segment lost 2 bases and the V segment lost 5 bases, leaving 3 bases of the junction unmatched. The CDR3 is 13 residues long. Germline lookup yields CDR1 SQVTM and CDR2 ANQGSEA. The CDR3 bases are TGCAGCGTTCGACTAGCGTCCACAGATACGCAGTATTTT. Protein sequence: CSVRLASTDTQYF.

Note on this clone: Other nucleotide sequences from this sample produce the same CDR3. The chain joins TRBV9 to TRBJ2-7; D assignment may be TRBD1 or TRBD2 (6 bases each). CDR1 SGDLS and CDR2 YYNGEE come from the germline V gene. The CDR3 has 14 amino acids. Trimming stripped 0 bases from V and 3 bases from J, with 10 bases between. CDR3 in amino acids: CASSVEGGFYEQYF. The CDR3 DNA sequence: TGTGCCAGCAGCGTAGAAGGGGGGTTCTACGAGCAGTACTTC.

As for this clone: Other DNA sequences within the sample encode an identical CDR3. The chain uses TRBV2 and TRBJ2-7; 12 bases match TRBD2. The germline gives CDR1 SNHLY, CDR2 FYNNEI. The length of the CDR3 is 14 residues. The V and J ends lost 4 bases and 2 bases, in that order; junction bases with no gene match: 0. In nucleotides, the CDR3 is TGTGCCAGCAGTGGGACTAGCGGGACCTACGAGCAGTACTTC. It encodes CASSGTSGTYEQYF.

This rearrangement joins TRBV30 to TRBJ2-1, with 13 bases lining up with TRBD2. Germline V gene data show CDR1 as GTSNPN and CDR2 as SVGIG (reference sequence). The V and J ends lost 5 bases and 6 bases, in that order; junction bases with no gene match: 4. The CDR3 consists of 14 residues. CDR3 sequence: CAWSGLAGVNEQFF. In nucleotides, the CDR3 is TGTGCCTGGTCCGGACTAGCGGGAGTCAATGAGCAGTTCTTC.

V gene TRBV7-9 combines with J gene TRBJ2-7, with D maybe TRBD2 (6 bases). Per the germline V gene, CDR1 is SEHNR and CDR2 is FQNEAQ (reference sequence). This CDR3 region has 16 residues. V shed 0 bases and J shed 4 bases, with 16 bases lying between them. The CDR3 nucleotides are TGTGCCAGCAGCTTAGCGCGTGGCGGGACTCATTACGAGCAGTACTTC. Its protein product is CASSLARGGTHYEQYF.

This chain connects TRBV28 to TRBJ2-4, with TRBD2 matching over 8 bases. The CDR3 has 18 residues. Trimming at V came to 7 bases and at J to 2 bases, leaving 16 bases not matched to a gene. CDR1 is MDHEN and CDR2 is SYDVKM in the germline V gene. The CDR3 region is CASNPFFAGGRSKNIQYF. CDR3 bases: TGTGCCAGCAACCCCTTCTTTGCGGGGGGCCGATCCAAAAACATTCAGTACTTC.

This sequence joins TRBV4-1 and TRBJ1-2; D gene unclear. The germline gives CDR1 MGHRA, CDR2 YSYEKL. Trimming took 5 bases from V and 4 from J, leaving 20 bases between them. The CDR3 has 16 amino acids. DNA for the CDR3: TGCGCCAGCAGCATCGTGTGGAACCGAAAGACCTATGGCTACACCTTC. Protein: CASSIVWNRKTYGYTF.

This clone has a single count. The J gene is TRBJ1-5, the V gene TRBV28, with D uncertain. Trimming left V 6 bases short and J 1 base short, with 7 bases between. The CDR3 is 13 amino acids. Germline V gene data show CDR1 as MDHEN and CDR2 as SYDVKM. The CDR3 coding sequence is TGTGCCAGCAGCCCCCTCAGCAATCAGCCCCAGCATTTT. Translation: CASSPLSNQPQHF.

The chain employs TRBV5-8 and TRBJ1-1; 7 nucleotides agree with TRBD1. CDR3 length equals 14 residues. Germline CDR1 SGHTS, CDR2 YDEGEE. V shed 4 bases, J shed 1 base, and the junction held 4 bases outside the gene matches. Here the CDR3 DNA reads TGTGCCAGCAGCCGGACAGGAGGGAACACTGAAGCTTTCTTT. Translated: CASSRTGGNTEAFF.

The CDR3 DNA reads as TGTGCCAGCTCGCGGGGGGGCTACGAGCAGTACTTC. Its protein is CASSRGGYEQYF. The chain employs TRBV18 and TRBJ2-7; TRBD2 matches at 9 bases. This CDR3 is 12 amino acids long. CDR1 KGHSH and CDR2 LQKENI come from the germline V gene. The V and J ends lost 6 bases and 3 bases, in that order; junction bases with no gene match: 0. Supplemented by reference TRBV18 and TRBJ2-7, the full variable domain reads NAGVMQNPRHLVRRRGQEARLRCSPMKGHSHVYWYRQLPEEGLKFMVYLQKENIIDESGMPKERFSAEFPKEGPSILRIQQVVRGDSAAYFCASSRGGYEQYFGPGTRLTVT.

The chain recombines TRBV11-2 with TRBJ2-5, with a weak D call TRBD2 (5 bases). Trimming shortened V by 5 bases and J by 5 bases, and 12 bases separated the two germline ends. In germline, CDR1 is SGHAT, CDR2 FQNNGV. The CDR3 covers 13 residues. The CDR3 DNA reads TGTGCCAGCAGCCTCTCGACGGGGGAGACCCAGTACTTC. This sequence encodes CASSLSTGETQYF. Full variable domain (rest looked up from reference TRBV11-2 and TRBJ2-5): EAGVAQSPRYKIIEKRQSVAFWCNPISGHATLYWYQQILGQGPKLLIQFQNNGVVDDSQLPKDRFSAERLKGVDSTLKIQPAKLEDSAVYLCASSLSTGETQYFGPGTRLLVL.

This chain uses TRBV6-1 with TRBJ2-7, with D tentatively TRBD1 or TRBD2 (5 bases each). The CDR3 contains 17 residues. The V end lost 6 bases, the J end lost 1 base, and 22 bases lay between the germline ends. Per the germline V gene, CDR1 is MNHNS and CDR2 is SASEGT. In nucleotides, the CDR3 is TGTGCCAGCAGGGAACCGGGGCTGGCTGCGACATCCTACGAGCAGTACTTC. It encodes CASREPGLAATSYEQYF.

This chain links TRBV10-1 with TRBJ2-7, with no clear D. Germline V gene data show CDR1 as WNHNN and CDR2 as SYGVQD (reference sequence). Trimming stripped 4 bases from V and 4 bases from J, with 11 bases between. The CDR3 spans 13 residues. CDR3 sequence: CASSAGPGYEQYF. The CDR3 bases are TGCGCCAGCAGTGCTGGCCCTGGTTACGAGCAGTACTTC.

The chain links TRBV11-2 to TRBJ2-3, with no clear D. This CDR3 region has 16 residues. V lost 3 bases and J lost 4, with 17 bases in between. Germline V gives CDR1 SGHAT, CDR2 FQNNGV. The CDR3 sequence is CASSLAVERTADTQYF. CDR3 DNA sequence: TGTGCCAGCAGCTTGGCAGTGGAGAGGACGGCAGATACGCAGTATTTT.

This chain joins TRBV15 and TRBJ2-3; 8 positions match TRBD2. Unmatched junction bases numbered 2, after V lost 0 bases and J lost 6 bases. Germline values: CDR1 LNHNV, CDR2 YYDKDF (reference sequence). The CDR3 length is 14 residues. DNA of the CDR3: TGTGCCACCAGCAGAGAACAGCGGGGGGATACGCAGTATTTT. Its translation is CATSREQRGDTQYF.

J is TRBJ2-3 and V is TRBV30, with 11 bases aligning to TRBD2. Germline V CDR1 and CDR2: GTSNPN, SVGIG (reference sequence). V lost 1 base, J lost 2 bases, and 5 bases stayed unmatched. This CDR3 contains 16 residues. CDR3 bases: TGTGCCTGGAGTGCGCGACTAGCGGGAATCACAGATACGCAGTATTTT. Translating it yields CAWSARLAGITDTQYF.

The chain uses TRBV19 and TRBJ2-3, with D possibly being TRBD2 (5 bases). V was pared by 5 bases and J by 0 bases, with 12 bases between. The CDR3 has 15 residues. Germline assignment: CDR1 LNHDA and CDR2 SQIVND (reference sequence). The CDR3 DNA follows: TGTGCCAGTAGTTCGAGCGGAACTAGCACAGATACGCAGTATTTT. It specifies CASSSSGTSTDTQYF.

This clone was observed a single time. The rearrangement uses TRBV6-6 and TRBJ2-1, with D hard to call. V lost 5 bases to trimming and J lost 0 bases, with 14 bases between them. This CDR3 is built from 16 residues. Germline lookup yields CDR1 MNHNY and CDR2 SVGAGI (reference sequence). The CDR3 sequence is CASSQRITSSYNEQFF. The CDR3 DNA reads TGTGCCAGCAGTCAAAGGATCACGAGCTCCTACAATGAGCAGTTCTTC.